The 29 T cell receptor beta chains reported below all come from one sample, sequenced in a study of blood T cell repertoires in COVID-19. Some clones are missing from TCRdb's copy, which holds only in-frame ones; the method was immunoSEQ multiplex PCR. This sample has around 200,000 clones, with around 80% found just once. The source material was peripheral blood. The receptors originated from a young man with active or convalescent COVID-19.

V usage is TRBV9 and J usage is TRBJ1-3; TRBD1 agrees at 8 bases. Germline CDR1 is SGDLS and CDR2 is YYNGEE. CDR3 length equals 14 residues. The J segment lost 5 bases and the V segment lost 0 bases, leaving 1 base of the junction unmatched. The CDR3 coding sequence is TGTGCCAGCAGCGTAGGACAGGGGAGAAACACCATATATTTT. Protein product: CASSVGQGRNTIYF.

The rearrangement links TRBV21-1 to TRBJ1-2. TRBV21-1 is flagged as a pseudogene. The CDR3 spans 15 residues. The CDR3 nucleotides are TGTGCCAGCAGCAAAGGATCGGGTCGACGATATGGCTACACCTTC. Translated, it gives CASSKGSGRRYGYTF.

This chain joins TRBV12-3 or TRBV12-4 and TRBJ2-7; D gene uncertain. The CDR3 length is 11 residues. V dropped 6 bases and J dropped 2 bases, with 5 bases sitting between them. CDR3 DNA sequence: TGTGCCAGCAGGTCGGCCTACGAGCAGTACTTC. This codes for CASRSAYEQYF.

V gene TRBV18 combines with J gene TRBJ2-1; TRBD2 matches at 10 bases. The CDR3 contains 16 residues. Unmatched junction bases numbered 9, after V lost 3 bases and J lost 7 bases. CDR1 KGHSH and CDR2 LQKENI come from the germline V gene. The chain's CDR3 is CASSPASGGTRNEQFF. The CDR3 nucleotides are TGTGCCAGCTCACCTGCTAGCGGGGGTACCCGGAATGAGCAGTTCTTC.

The rearrangement uses TRBV7-2 and TRBJ2-7, with 11 bases lining up with TRBD2. The CDR3 runs to 15 residues. With 5 bases clipped from V and 7 bases from J, the junction kept 10 bases outside the gene matches. In germline, CDR1 is SGHTA, CDR2 FQGNSA. The CDR3 DNA follows: TGTGCCAGCAGCGCAAAACTAGCGGGAGCGGGTGAGCAGTACTTC. Protein product: CASSAKLAGAGEQYF.

The chain uses TRBV19 and TRBJ2-5; TRBD1 matches at 8 bases. The CDR3 is 15 amino acids. V lost 5 bases, J lost 5 bases, and 10 bases stayed unmatched. CDR1 is LNHDA and CDR2 is SQIVND in the germline V gene (reference sequence). The CDR3 loop reads CASSPRGQGLETQYF. CDR3 nucleotides: TGTGCCAGTAGTCCCCGAGGACAGGGCCTTGAGACCCAGTACTTC.

The chain joins TRBV7-6 to TRBJ1-1; no clear D gene. The CDR3 extends over 15 amino acids. The V gene's germline CDR1 is SGHVS and CDR2 FNYEAQ. Trimming left V 4 bases short and J 2 bases short, with 14 bases between. The CDR3 coding sequence is TGTGCCAGCAGCTCTCGTCCGGCAGGTAACACTGAAGCTTTCTTT. Translation gives CASSSRPAGNTEAFF.

In its sample, this clone was seen once. The junction differs from germline at one of its ends, possibly a read error. The V gene is TRBV7-7, the J gene TRBJ2-1; possible D gene TRBD2, 5 bases. This CDR3 spans 15 amino acids. Looked up from germline, CDR1 is SSHAT and CDR2 is FNYEAQ (reference sequence). CDR3 bases: TGTGCTAGCAGCCCGGGATTTGATATCTACAATGAGCAGTTCTTC. It yields the protein CASSPGFDIYNEQFF.

The rearrangement links TRBV7-9 to TRBJ1-2; weak D call: TRBD1 (6 bases). This CDR3 spans 16 amino acids. Germline CDR1 and CDR2: SEHNR and FQNEAQ (reference sequence). Trimming shortened V by 0 bases and J by 4 bases, and 15 bases separated the two germline ends. CDR3 bases: TGTGCCAGCAGCTTAGCAGTGTTCCGACAGGTCTATGGCTACACCTTC. Translated, it gives CASSLAVFRQVYGYTF.

Comment on this clone: This CDR3 is also generated by other DNA sequences in the sample. The rearrangement joins TRBV2 to TRBJ1-1; tentatively, D is TRBD1 (5 bases). This CDR3 spans 12 amino acids. The V gene lost 4 bases and the J gene lost 5 bases, with 8 bases spanning the gap. The germline CDR1 and CDR2 sequences are SNHLY and FYNNEI. DNA for the CDR3: TGTGCCAGCAGTGGGGGGGGGACTGAAGCTTTCTTT. This encodes CASSGGGTEAFF.

The chain joins TRBV14 to TRBJ2-1, with D possibly matching TRBD2 (5 bases). V shed 0 bases and J shed 7 bases, with 10 bases lying between them. The germline CDR1 and CDR2 sequences are SGHDN and FVKESK. CDR3 size: 14 residues. In nucleotides, the CDR3 is TGTGCCAGCAGCCAAGATCTCACGGGGAATGAGCAGTTCTTC. This encodes CASSQDLTGNEQFF.

This chain joins TRBV24-1 and TRBJ1-2; maybe TRBD1 (6 bases). The CDR3 has 15 amino acids. The germline V gene encodes CDR1 KGHDR and CDR2 SFDVKD. V shed 3 bases and J shed 4 bases, with 14 bases lying between them. Written as DNA, the CDR3 is TGTGCCACCAGTGATGGGTCCACAGGGAGCTATGGCTACACCTTC. This sequence encodes CATSDGSTGSYGYTF.

The chain has TRBV12-3 or TRBV12-4 and TRBJ1-2, with D possibly being TRBD1 (6 bases). The CDR3 is 11 residues long. The V and J ends lost 6 bases and 8 bases respectively, with 10 bases between them. CDR3 nucleotides: TGTGCCAGCAGGGGGGCGCGAGGCTACACCTTC. It codes for CASRGARGYTF.

The chain recombines TRBV7-2 with TRBJ2-1; 13 nucleotides line up with TRBD2. Germline values: CDR1 SGHTA, CDR2 FQGNSA. The CDR3 has 15 amino acids. The V segment lost 6 bases and the J segment 2 bases; nucleotides outside the gene matches: 1. The chain's CDR3 is CASRLAGGPYNEQFF. Written as DNA, the CDR3 is TGTGCCAGCAGACTAGCGGGGGGGCCCTACAATGAGCAGTTCTTC. Full variable domain (missing parts from reference TRBV7-2 and TRBJ2-1): GAGVSQSPSNKVTEKGKDVELRCDPISGHTALYWYRQSLGQGLEFLIYFQGNSAPDKSGLPSDRFSAERTGGSVSTLTIQRTQQEDSAVYLCASRLAGGPYNEQFFGPGTRLTVL.

The chain is built from TRBV5-1 and TRBJ2-3, with TRBD2 matching 9 bases. Germline assignment: CDR1 SGHRS and CDR2 YFSETQ. Trimming took 0 bases from V and 4 from J; bases not matched to a gene: 9. This CDR3 comprises 17 residues. The CDR3 region is CASSLGLAGRWADTQYF. The CDR3 nucleotides are TGCGCCAGCAGCTTGGGTCTAGCGGGAAGGTGGGCAGATACGCAGTATTTT.

The chain employs TRBV4-1 and TRBJ2-1; 10 bases match TRBD1. Per the germline V gene, CDR1 is MGHRA and CDR2 is YSYEKL. V lost 4 bases and J lost 8; bases outside the gene matches: 5. This CDR3 is 14 amino acids long. The CDR3 coding sequence is TGCGCCAGCAGCCGAGGACAGGGGGGCGATGAGCAGTTCTTC. Protein: CASSRGQGGDEQFF.

The chain carries TRBV6-2 or TRBV6-3 and TRBJ2-3; D perhaps matches TRBD2 (5 bases). The germline V gene has CDR1 MNHEY and CDR2 SVGEGT. V gave up 2 bases and J gave up 1 base, with 10 bases separating them. This CDR3 comprises 15 residues. CDR3 amino acids: CASSYDERGTDTQYF. The CDR3 coding sequence is TGTGCCAGCAGTTACGACGAGAGGGGCACAGATACGCAGTATTTT.

This clone appeared a few times. The chain is built from TRBV30 and TRBJ2-5, with a weak D call TRBD2 (5 bases). The V end was cut by 3 bases, the J end by 4 bases, with 15 bases between. Germline CDR1 and CDR2: GTSNPN and SVGIG (reference sequence). The CDR3 contains 14 residues. This CDR3 is CAWSLGLHGETQYF. Here the CDR3 DNA reads TGTGCCTGGAGCCTCGGACTCCATGGAGAGACCCAGTACTTC.

The gene calls are TRBV9 and TRBJ2-1, with D possibly TRBD1 on 6 matching bases. This CDR3 comprises 15 residues. The germline gives CDR1 SGDLS, CDR2 YYNGEE. The V end was cut by 0 bases, the J end by 6 bases, with 13 bases between. In nucleotides, the CDR3 is TGTGCCAGCAGCGTAGTTCAGGGGATCGGCAATGAGCAGTTCTTC. It translates to CASSVVQGIGNEQFF.

The gene calls are TRBV6-5 and TRBJ1-1; possible D gene TRBD1, 5 bases. Trimming removed 6 bases at V and 5 bases at J, with 10 bases between. Germline V gives CDR1 MNHEY, CDR2 SVGAGI. The CDR3 extends over 12 amino acids. For the CDR3, the DNA is TGTGCCAGCAGGTCGGGGGGTACTGAAGCTTTCTTT. Protein sequence: CASRSGGTEAFF.

The CDR3 reads CATSDLPGREETQYF. In DNA form, the CDR3 reads TGTGCCACCAGTGATTTGCCTGGGCGTGAGGAGACCCAGTACTTC. J is TRBJ2-5 and V is TRBV24-1; D uncertain. This CDR3 region has 15 residues. Germline-derived CDR1 and CDR2 are KGHDR and SFDVKD. V shed 0 bases and J shed 5 bases, with 12 bases lying between them.

V usage is TRBV24-1 and J usage is TRBJ1-2; TRBD1 might be the D (5 bases). CDR3 size: 15 residues. CDR1 and CDR2 from the germline V gene are KGHDR and SFDVKD. V was shortened by 2 bases and J by 2 bases, with 11 bases between the two germline ends. The CDR3 DNA sequence: TGTGCCACCAGTGATTCAGAACAGGAGAACTATGGCTACACCTTC. It codes for CATSDSEQENYGYTF.

The chain has TRBV25-1 and TRBJ2-2; the D is unclear. The germline CDR1 and CDR2 sequences are MGHDK and SYGVNS. V lost 5 bases to trimming and J lost 1 base, with 14 bases between them. The CDR3 consists of 16 residues. The CDR3 spells CASSIAGSRNTGELFF. CDR3 bases: TGTGCCAGCAGTATCGCCGGGTCCAGGAACACCGGGGAGCTGTTTTTT.

The V gene is TRBV5-4, the J gene TRBJ1-6, with TRBD1 identical over 7 bases. There are 15 residues in the CDR3. CDR1 is SGHNT, CDR2 YYREEE, per germline (reference sequence). The ends lost 0 bases at V and 7 bases at J; junction bases unmatched: 4. The chain's CDR3 is CASSLEGQRNSPLHF. The CDR3 bases are TGTGCCAGCAGCTTGGAGGGACAGAGAAATTCACCCCTCCACTTT.

V and J are TRBV27 and TRBJ2-1; 11 nucleotides match TRBD2. The CDR3 totals 13 residues. V lost 5 bases, J lost 7 bases, and 1 base stayed unmatched. Germline CDR1 reads MNHEY; CDR2 reads SMNVEV (reference sequence). The CDR3 is CASSTSGRNEQFF. The CDR3 DNA follows: TGTGCCAGCAGTACTAGCGGGAGAAATGAGCAGTTCTTC.

The V gene is TRBV5-1, the J gene TRBJ2-3; D is ambiguous. The CDR3 consists of 13 residues. The germline V gene encodes CDR1 SGHRS and CDR2 YFSETQ. Trimming shortened V by 0 bases and J by 4 bases, and 6 bases separated the two germline ends. CDR3 amino acids: CASSLAPSDTQYF. The CDR3 DNA sequence: TGCGCCAGCAGCTTGGCCCCGTCAGATACGCAGTATTTT.

This clone occurred a few times. The chain employs TRBV5-1 and TRBJ1-2; D is unclear. The CDR3 contains 13 residues. The germline V gene encodes CDR1 SGHRS and CDR2 YFSETQ. V was cut by 4 bases and J by 2 bases, with 9 bases left in between. CDR3 loop: CASSAEANYGYTF. Here the CDR3 DNA reads TGCGCCAGCAGCGCAGAGGCCAACTATGGCTACACCTTC.

The V call is TRBV12-5, the J call TRBJ2-1; D gene uncertain. The ends were cut back, 0 bases at V and 8 bases at J, with 17 bases in the middle. From germline, CDR1 is LGHNT and CDR2 FRNRAP. The CDR3 loop spans 16 amino acids. The CDR3 reads CASGLVPPPLSDEQFF. CDR3 nucleotide sequence: TGTGCTAGTGGTTTGGTACCTCCACCACTTAGTGATGAGCAGTTCTTC.

The rearrangement uses TRBV25-1 and TRBJ2-7; D is perhaps TRBD1 (7 bases). The CDR3 totals 16 residues. CDR1 is MGHDK, CDR2 SYGVNS, per germline. With 1 base removed from V and 3 bases from J, the gap between germline ends came to 16 bases. The CDR3 loop is CASSESETGRGYEQYF. For the CDR3, the DNA is TGTGCCAGCAGTGAATCCGAGACAGGGCGGGGCTACGAGCAGTACTTC.